This TCR beta chain was identified during a study of siplizumab effects on memory and regulatory T cells (dated by TCRdb to the late 2010s). With respect to the entire study: The study looked at the effect of siplizumab, an anti-CD2 antibody, on alloreactive T-cell subsets in allogeneic mixed lymphocyte reactions made from human PBMCs.

The paper's findings and limits, for the study overall: Of the alloreactive CD4+ clones that could be mapped, the Treg-derived share averaged about 63% with siplizumab compared with about 27% in control reactions. Whether proliferating Tregs from siplizumab cultures actually had suppressive function was not functionally confirmed. The cumulative frequency of alloreactive sequences traceable to unstimulated CD4+ memory T cells was significantly reduced by siplizumab. Because sequences below about 10^-5 frequency were poorly captured, only a minor fraction of alloreactive clones could be mapped to unstimulated subsets. Unstimulated naive T cells appeared more diverse than memory T cells, and naive cells seemed to contribute substantially to the alloresponse. A naive or memory phenotype could not be assigned to roughly 75-96% of proliferating CD4+ or CD8+ clones.

The germline V gene encodes CDR1 SGHRS and CDR2 YFSETQ. Spanning cysteine to phenylalanine, the CDR3 consists of 14 amino acids. Of all the DNA, just the CDR3 is kept, 42 bases in frame from base 1. V loses 2 bases of germline sequence and J loses 4 bases, and the interval between the two ends is 10 bases. The protocol used for the library was the immunoSEQ multiplex PCR assay. About 10^5 TCR templates per sample were assayed by the deep sequencing platform. Genomic DNA extracted from sorted T cells was used for TCRbeta CDR3 sequencing. Per the original workflow: The R programming language was used for clonal analysis of the TCRbeta CDR3 data. Alloreactive CD4+ and CD8+ clones were defined by comparing unstimulated samples with post-reaction CFSE-low samples. By matching sequences to the repertoires of sorted unstimulated Treg and non-Treg cells, each alloreactive CD4+ clone was assigned a regulatory or non-regulatory origin. The table was pulled from immuneACCESS by TCRdb, which kept in-frame rearrangements only. Such tables lose some clones; where checked, under half of the loss comes from unresolved V genes, and the rest has no known cause. Clone size and the V and J calls come from that table; the DNA yielded D and trimming. The table for this sample lists under 95,000 clones; roughly 94% of them were counted only once. The ten largest clonotypes hold over 0.25% of the sample.

Sorted unstimulated T cells and proliferating T cells recovered from mixed lymphocyte reactions were subjected to TCRbeta CDR3 sequencing. Fresh whole blood from roughly ten HLA-typed healthy donors was used to isolate PBMCs. To map where alloreactive clones came from, unstimulated CD4+ non-regulatory T cells were FACS-sorted. Comment on this clone: Its cognate antigen has yet to be identified. No quality values exist for individual bases; no much larger clone is one base distant.

The TCR originated in a human donor in good health. The sequence joins TRBV5-1 to TRBJ2-1, with the D gene not confidently named. Material: non-Treg CD4+ T cells sorted from blood. The cell subset or site label for this specimen denotes: FACS-sorted unstimulated CD4+ non-regulatory T cells. Read as DNA, the sequence is TGCGCCAGCAGCTTATTCCCACAGTACAATGAGCAGTTCTTC. This yields the protein CASSLFPQYNEQFF.